This TCR beta chain was profiled in a study of regulatory T cells in long-lasting Graves disease. In germline, CDR1 is SGHRS, CDR2 YFSETQ. With V trimmed by 4 bases and J by 7 bases, 10 bases remained unmatched. This CDR3 spans 14 amino acids. Sample time point: newly diagnosed GD, antithyroid drugs for less than 3 months. PBMCs provided the RNA from which the TCR library was made. This clonotype came up many times. iRepertoire HTBI primers and Arm-PCR of CDR3 regions built TCR beta libraries. TCRdb reanalysed the multiplex PCR reads using MiXCR and keeps one entry per CDR3 protein. Among roughly 520,000 distinct CDR3 sequences listed, 12% were seen once. These data were also reused for a study on T cells in Graves' hyperthyroidism and ophthalmopathy.

This TCR came from a woman in her 30s with Graves disease. This specimen was peripheral blood mononuclear cells (PBMCs), taken at new diagnosis, from a patient treated with antithyroid drugs. The chain joins TRBV5-1 to TRBJ1-2; 7 nucleotides match TRBD1. The CDR3 region is CASSPGQAGGGYTF. The CDR3 region has the DNA TGCGCCAGCAGCCCCGGACAGGCAGGGGGTGGCTACACCTTC. Full variable domain (outside the CDR3, taken from reference TRBV5-1 and TRBJ1-2): KAGVTQTPRYLIKTRGQQVTLSCSPISGHRSVSWYQQTPGQGLQFLFEYFSETQRNKGNFPGRFSGRQFSNSRSEMNVSTLELGDSALYLCASSPGQAGGGYTFGSGTRLTVV.